This T cell receptor beta chain was sequenced for a study of T-cell memory formation after mild COVID-19. TCRdb processed the 5' RACE reads anew with MiXCR; each CDR3 protein has one entry. Of 550,000 to 700,000 distinct CDR3 sequences in the sample, around 15% were seen once. Looked up from germline, CDR1 is SGHRS and CDR2 is YFSETQ. This CDR3 is 13 amino acids long. Trimming left V 4 bases short and J 4 bases short, with 10 bases between. Study outcomes and limitations: The pre-infection memory compartment contained some responding clones, suggesting cross-reactive memory joined. Later expanders leaned toward CD4+, whereas clones contracting from day 15 to 85 were balanced CD4/CD8.

Only a few counts were recorded for this clonotype. Its antigen is still unknown. The sample comprised PBMCs or a T cell subset sorted from them (not recorded which). This sequence originates from an adult woman who had mild COVID-19 (a few samples of this study predate the infection). Cell type and time point are not known. V and J are TRBV5-1 and TRBJ2-3; D unclear. The CDR3 loop is CASSPPPPDTQYF. As DNA, the CDR3 is TGCGCCAGCAGCCCCCCGCCTCCAGATACGCAGTATTTT.